The clone carrying this T cell receptor (beta chain) was counted at least ten times. Its matching antigen is unknown. Each CDR3 protein is one row after TCRdb ran MiXCR on the RT-PCR reads. Among about 500,000 distinct CDR3 sequences, 16% were seen once, and the ten largest hold less than 4%. The data are from a study of response to subunit inactivated influenza vaccine. Study-level results: With each seasonal influenza vaccination, the authors suggested, few new T cells are recruited.

Trimming shortened V by 2 bases and J by 1 base, and 10 bases separated the two germline ends. Germline CDR1 is SQVTM and CDR2 is ANQGSEA. The CDR3 is 14 amino acids. The gene calls are TRBV29-1 and TRBJ2-3, with D perhaps TRBD1 (6 bases). The sample was CD4+ T cells sorted from PBMCs, taken less than 30 months after vaccination. The clonotype was recovered from a man aged 50-75 years who received an inactivated influenza vaccine. The CDR3 here is CSVESPGGTDTQYF. In DNA, the CDR3 is TGCAGCGTTGAATCCCCAGGGGGCACAGATACGCAGTATTTT.